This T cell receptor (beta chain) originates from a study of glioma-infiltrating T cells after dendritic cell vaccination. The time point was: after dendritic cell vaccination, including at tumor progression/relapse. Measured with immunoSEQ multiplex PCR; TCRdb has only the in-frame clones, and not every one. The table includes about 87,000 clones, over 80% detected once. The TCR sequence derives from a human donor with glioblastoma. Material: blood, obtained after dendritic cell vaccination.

The DNA of the CDR3 is TGTGCCAGCTCACCCAGGACAGGGGGGGTCTATGAGCAGTTCTTC. Translating gives CASSPRTGGVYEQFF. This chain joins TRBV18 and TRBJ2-1; 10 nucleotides match TRBD1. CDR3 size: 15 residues. V gave up 3 bases and J gave up 8 bases; unmatched junction bases: 7. CDR1 is KGHSH and CDR2 is LQKENI in the germline V gene.